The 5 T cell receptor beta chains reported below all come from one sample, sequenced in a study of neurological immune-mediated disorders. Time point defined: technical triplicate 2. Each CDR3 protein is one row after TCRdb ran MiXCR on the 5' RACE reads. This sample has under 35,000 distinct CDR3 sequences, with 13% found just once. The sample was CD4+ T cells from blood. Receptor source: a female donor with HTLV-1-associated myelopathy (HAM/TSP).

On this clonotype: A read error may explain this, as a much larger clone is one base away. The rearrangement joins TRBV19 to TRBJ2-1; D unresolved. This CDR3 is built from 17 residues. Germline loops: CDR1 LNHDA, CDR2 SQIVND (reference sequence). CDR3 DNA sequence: TGTGCCAGTAGTTCCGGACGTTCCGGTTGGTACGCGGACGAGCAGTTATTC. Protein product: CASSSGRSGWYADEQLF.

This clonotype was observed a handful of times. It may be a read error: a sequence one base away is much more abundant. The CDR3 DNA reads as TGTGCCAGCAGCCAAGAGTTAGCGGGGGGCCAAGAGAACCAGTACTTC. Its translation: CASSQELAGGQENQYF. The V gene is TRBV3-1, the J gene TRBJ2-5; 10 nucleotides line up with TRBD2. Germline values: CDR1 LGHDT, CDR2 YNNKEL (reference sequence). CDR3 length equals 16 residues.

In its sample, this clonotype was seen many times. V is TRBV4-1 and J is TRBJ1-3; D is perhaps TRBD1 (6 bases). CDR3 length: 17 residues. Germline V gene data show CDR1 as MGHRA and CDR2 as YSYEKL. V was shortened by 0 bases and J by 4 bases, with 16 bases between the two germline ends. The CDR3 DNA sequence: TGCGCCAGCAGCCAAGATCTACGGGGGCTTCCCGGAAACACCATATATTTT. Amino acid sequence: CASSQDLRGLPGNTIYF.

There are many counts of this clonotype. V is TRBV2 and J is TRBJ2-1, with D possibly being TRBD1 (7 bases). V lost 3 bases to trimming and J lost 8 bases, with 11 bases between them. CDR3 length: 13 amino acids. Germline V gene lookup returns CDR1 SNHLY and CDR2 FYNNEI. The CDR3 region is CASSDRGVHEQFF. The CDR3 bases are TGTGCCAGCAGTGACAGGGGGGTACATGAGCAGTTCTTC.

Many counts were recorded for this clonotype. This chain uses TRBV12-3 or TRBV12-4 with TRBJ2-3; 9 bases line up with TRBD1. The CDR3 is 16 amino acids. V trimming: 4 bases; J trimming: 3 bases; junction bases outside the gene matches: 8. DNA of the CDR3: TGTGCCAGCAGTTACGGACAGGGGTTCGGTACAGATACGCAGTATTTT. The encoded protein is CASSYGQGFGTDTQYF.